This T cell receptor beta chain appears in the sequencing data of a study of cytomegalovirus exposure and HLA in healthy donors. Germline loops: CDR1 SEHNR, CDR2 FQNEAQ (reference sequence). Trimming took off 4 bases at V and 2 bases at J, with 8 bases between the two ends. The CDR3 loop spans 13 amino acids. A multiplex PCR was run with 60 Vbeta primers and 13 Jbeta primers. Sequencing used immunoSEQ multiplex PCR; TCRdb keeps in-frame clones, though not all of them. The data hold 180,000 or so clones, with roughly 77% observed a single time. Sequenced sample: PBMCs. The rearrangement uses TRBV7-9 and TRBJ1-2; weak D call: TRBD1 (5 bases). This TCR was recovered from a woman aged 25 to 45 in good health and CMV-seropositive. The CDR3: CASSSRQNYGYTF. The CDR3 DNA follows: TGTGCCAGCAGCTCCCGACAGAACTATGGCTACACCTTC.